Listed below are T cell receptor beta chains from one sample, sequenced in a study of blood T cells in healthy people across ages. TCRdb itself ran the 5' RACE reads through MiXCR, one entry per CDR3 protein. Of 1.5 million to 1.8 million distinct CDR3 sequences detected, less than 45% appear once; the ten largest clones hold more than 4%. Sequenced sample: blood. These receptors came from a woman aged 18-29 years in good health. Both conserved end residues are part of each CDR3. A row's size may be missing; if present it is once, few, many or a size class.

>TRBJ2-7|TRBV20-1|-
CSARLSGMIYEQYF
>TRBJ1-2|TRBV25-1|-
CASSESDTRGYTF
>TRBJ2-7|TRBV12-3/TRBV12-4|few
CASSFAAAGSYEQYF
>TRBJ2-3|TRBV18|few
CASSRAGHTDTQYF
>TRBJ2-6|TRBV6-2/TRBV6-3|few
CASSPGQGSGANVLTF
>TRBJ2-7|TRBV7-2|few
CASSPSGSYSYEQYF
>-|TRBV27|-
CASSSPGGRVLVEQYF
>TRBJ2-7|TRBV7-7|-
CASSPGDYYNEQYF
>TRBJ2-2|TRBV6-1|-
CASKFLHRTYNTGELFF
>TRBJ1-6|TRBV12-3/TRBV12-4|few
CASSLRGFNSPLHF
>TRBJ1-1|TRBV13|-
CASSTPTAARGAFF
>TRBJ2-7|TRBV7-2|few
CASSLVARVYGVSYEQYF
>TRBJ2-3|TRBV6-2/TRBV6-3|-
CASRRRTDTQYF
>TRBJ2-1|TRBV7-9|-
CASSLGRTNEQFF
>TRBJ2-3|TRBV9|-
CASSEGQWTDTQYF
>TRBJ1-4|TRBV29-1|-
CSVGKGVNEKLFF
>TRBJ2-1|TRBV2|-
CASSIGGSRHNEQFF
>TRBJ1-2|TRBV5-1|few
CASSSGQINYGYTF
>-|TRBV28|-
CASSLAFRVIQETQYF
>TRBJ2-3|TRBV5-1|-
CASSSSDRTDTQYF
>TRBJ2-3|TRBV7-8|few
CASSTGLAGAKDTQYF
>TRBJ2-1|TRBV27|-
CASSLAGWVNEQFF
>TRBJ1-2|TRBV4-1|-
CASSQDRRGGLDGYTF
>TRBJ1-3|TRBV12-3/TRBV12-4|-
CASILQGALSGNTIYF
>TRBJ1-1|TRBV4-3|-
CASSAGGLRTEAFF
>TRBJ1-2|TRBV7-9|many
CASSPDRSYGYTF
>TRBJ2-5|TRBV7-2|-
CASSLSGRRETQYF
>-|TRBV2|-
CATRTEGETQYF
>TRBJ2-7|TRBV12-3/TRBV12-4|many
CASSFGGNYEQYF
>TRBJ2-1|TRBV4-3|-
CASRDSSGTNEQFF
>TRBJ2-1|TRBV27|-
CASSLPDLSYNEQFF
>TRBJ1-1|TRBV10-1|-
CASSPGQGTRAFF
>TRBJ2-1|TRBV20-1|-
CSARLAASNEQFF
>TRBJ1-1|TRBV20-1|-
CSASRRGANTEAFF
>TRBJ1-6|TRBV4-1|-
CASSQGDVGGYNSPLHF
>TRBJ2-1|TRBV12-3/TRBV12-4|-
CASSLAGSVVNEQFF